One sample yielded the 25 T cell receptor beta chains listed below, sequenced in a study of T-cell memory formation after mild COVID-19. TCRdb independently ran MiXCR on the 5' RACE reads; one entry per CDR3 protein. This sample has 300,000 to 400,000 distinct CDR3 sequences, with approximately 15% found just once. What was sequenced was PBMCs or a T cell subset sorted from them (not recorded which). These receptors were obtained from a man between 18 and 35 years old who had mild COVID-19 (a few samples of this study predate the infection). Cell type and time point are not known.

The chain has TRBV7-9 and TRBJ1-1; a possible D gene is TRBD1 (5 bases). CDR1 is SEHNR, CDR2 FQNEAQ, per germline (reference sequence). The CDR3 is 15 amino acids. V lost 5 bases and J 1 base, leaving 14 bases between the germline ends. CDR3: CASSDPRGGNTEAFF. CDR3 nucleotide sequence: TGTGCCAGCAGCGATCCTCGGGGGGGGAACACTGAAGCTTTCTTT. Complete variable domain (other parts from reference TRBV7-9 and TRBJ1-1): DTGVSQNPRHKITKRGQNVTFRCDPISEHNRLYWYRQTLGQGPEFLTYFQNEAQLEKSRLLSDRFSAERPKGSFSTLEIQRTEQGDSAMYLCASSDPRGGNTEAFFGQGTRLTVV.

This clonotype was seen a handful of times. V is TRBV28 and J is TRBJ2-5, with D tentatively TRBD2 (6 bases). In germline, CDR1 is MDHEN, CDR2 SYDVKM. The CDR3 is 14 residues long. The ends were cut back, 3 bases at V and 5 bases at J, with 13 bases in the middle. The CDR3, as DNA: TGTGCCAGCAGTTTTGGAGGGAGTAGGGAGACCCAGTACTTC. It encodes CASSFGGSRETQYF.

The V and J genes are TRBV7-3 and TRBJ2-6; D might be TRBD1 (5 bases). The CDR3 loop spans 17 amino acids. V was pared by 5 bases and J by 1 base, with 15 bases between. Germline lookup yields CDR1 SGHTA and CDR2 FQGTGA. The CDR3 reads CASSPPWQGSGANVLTF. Here the CDR3 DNA reads TGTGCCAGCAGCCCCCCGTGGCAGGGATCTGGGGCCAACGTCCTGACTTTC.

V and J are TRBV20-1 and TRBJ1-4; D perhaps matches TRBD1 (6 bases). V gave up 5 bases and J gave up 7 bases, with 17 bases separating them. CDR1 is DFQATT and CDR2 is SNEGSKA in the germline V gene (reference sequence). This CDR3 is 14 amino acids long. The CDR3 DNA reads TGCAGTGCTCCCCAGCCACAGGGACGTGAAAAACTGTTTTTT. It translates to CSAPQPQGREKLFF.

This rearrangement joins TRBV29-1 to TRBJ2-5, with D possibly TRBD1 on 5 matching bases. The V end lost 8 bases, the J end lost 2 bases, and 21 bases lay between the germline ends. The length of the CDR3 is 15 residues. The germline gives CDR1 SQVTM, CDR2 ANQGSEA. As DNA, the CDR3 is TGCAGCAGCCATGGGTGGGGCAACAAGCAAGAGACCCAGTACTTC. Translated: CSSHGWGNKQETQYF.

This clonotype was seen many times. This chain links TRBV7-2 with TRBJ2-2; D might be TRBD2 (6 bases). This CDR3 has 15 amino acids. In germline, CDR1 is SGHTA, CDR2 FQGNSA. V was pared by 5 bases and J by 0 bases, with 10 bases between. As DNA, the CDR3 is TGTGCCAGCAGCCGAGGAGGGGCGAACACCGGGGAGCTGTTTTTT. It encodes CASSRGGANTGELFF.

A few counts support this clonotype. The chain carries TRBV7-6 and TRBJ2-5, with TRBD2 matching over 11 bases. J lost 7 bases, V lost 4 bases, and 5 bases had no gene match. In germline, CDR1 is SGHVS, CDR2 FNYEAQ. This CDR3 has 14 residues. The DNA for the CDR3 is TGTGCCAGCAGCTCCACTAGCGGGGGCCTGACCCAGTACTTC. The encoded protein is CASSSTSGGLTQYF.

This clonotype was found a few times. This chain uses TRBV20-1 with TRBJ2-5; possible D gene TRBD2, 5 bases. Germline V gives CDR1 DFQATT, CDR2 SNEGSKA (reference sequence). The V end was cut by 5 bases, the J end by 5 bases, with 12 bases between. This CDR3 is built from 12 residues. The CDR3: CSAHGKWETQYF. The DNA of the CDR3 is TGCAGTGCTCACGGGAAATGGGAGACCCAGTACTTC.

V and J are TRBV2 and TRBJ1-5; no reliable D call. The length of the CDR3 is 13 residues. Trimming stripped 6 bases from V and 5 bases from J, with 11 bases between. Germline V gives CDR1 SNHLY, CDR2 FYNNEI. The CDR3 DNA reads as TGTGCCAGCAGGCGGGAGAGGGATCAGCCCCAGCATTTT. Translated, it gives CASRRERDQPQHF. The full variable domain, rest sourced from reference TRBV2 and TRBJ1-5, is EPEVTQTPSHQVTQMGQEVILRCVPISNHLYFYWYRQILGQKVEFLVSFYNNEISEKSEIFDDQFSVERPDGSNFTLKIRSTKLEDSAMYFCASRRERDQPQHFGDGTRLSIL.

There are a few counts of this clonotype. The chain carries TRBV10-3 and TRBJ1-5; a weak D match, TRBD1 (6 bases). CDR3 length: 14 amino acids. The V gene lost 2 bases and the J gene lost 9 bases, with 14 bases spanning the gap. Germline lookup yields CDR1 ENHRY and CDR2 SYGVKD. This CDR3 reads CAISETDGGGPQHF. Here the CDR3 DNA reads TGTGCCATCAGTGAGACAGACGGGGGCGGGCCCCAGCATTTT.

The chain carries TRBV2 and TRBJ2-3; D gene ambiguous. The CDR3 has 11 residues. In germline, CDR1 is SNHLY, CDR2 FYNNEI. V was trimmed by 9 bases and J by 5 bases, leaving 9 bases between them. CDR3 amino acids: CASRPLDTQYF. The DNA of the CDR3 is TGTGCCAGTCGGCCTTTAGATACGCAGTATTTT.

This clonotype has just a few counts. V usage is TRBV29-1 and J usage is TRBJ2-1; TRBD1 might be the D (5 bases). The CDR3 covers 13 residues. Germline V lookup: CDR1 SQVTM, CDR2 ANQGSEA. Trimming removed 8 bases at V and 10 bases at J, with 21 bases between. The CDR3 loop reads CSLRAGQVPEQFF. The CDR3 DNA reads TGCAGCCTCAGGGCAGGCCAGGTTCCCGAGCAGTTCTTC.

V and J are TRBV6-1 and TRBJ1-5, with 10 bases matching TRBD1. Per germline, CDR1 MNHNS and CDR2 SASEGT. V lost 4 bases to trimming and J lost 5 bases; unmatched junction nucleotides: 5. The CDR3 runs 15 residues. In DNA, the CDR3 is TGTGCCAGCAGTGGGGACAGGGGTGGGGATCAGCCCCAGCATTTT. It specifies CASSGDRGGDQPQHF.

This clonotype was counted ten times or more. The chain has TRBV12-3 or TRBV12-4 and TRBJ2-5; D could derive from TRBD1 or TRBD2 (7 bases each). Trimming took 7 bases from V and 5 from J, leaving 20 bases between them. The CDR3 has 15 amino acids. This chain's CDR3 is CASTWGQGGLETQYF. The CDR3 DNA follows: TGTGCCAGCACTTGGGGTCAGGGGGGGCTCGAGACCCAGTACTTC.

This clonotype turned up a few times. The rearrangement links TRBV2 to TRBJ1-4, with TRBD1 matching 10 bases. Germline V lookup: CDR1 SNHLY, CDR2 FYNNEI. The CDR3 has 15 amino acids. V shed 7 bases, J shed 0 bases, and the junction held 2 bases outside the gene matches. The CDR3 loop is CASTGQGATNEKLFF. CDR3 nucleotides: TGTGCCAGCACAGGACAGGGGGCAACTAATGAAAAACTGTTTTTT.

This clonotype was detected only a few times. J is TRBJ1-6 and V is TRBV11-2; D is possibly TRBD1 (5 bases). Trimming took 3 bases from V and 2 from J, leaving 17 bases between them. The CDR3 spans 18 residues. CDR1 SGHAT and CDR2 FQNNGV come from the germline V gene. This chain's CDR3 is CASSFLLGGRTYNSPLHF. The CDR3 nucleotides are TGTGCCAGCAGCTTTCTCTTGGGGGGAAGGACCTATAATTCACCCCTCCACTTT.

CDR3 residues: CASSLWASRTDTQYF. In nucleotides, the CDR3 is TGTGCCAGCAGCTTATGGGCTAGCAGAACAGATACGCAGTATTTT. The chain recombines TRBV7-2 with TRBJ2-3; TRBD2 is a possible D gene (5 bases). This CDR3 has 15 residues. Per the germline V gene, CDR1 is SGHTA and CDR2 is FQGNSA. Trimming stripped 2 bases from V and 3 bases from J, with 12 bases between.

In this sample, this clonotype turned up many times. This chain joins TRBV2 and TRBJ2-3; D is perhaps TRBD1 (5 bases). The germline CDR1 and CDR2 sequences are SNHLY and FYNNEI. This CDR3 region has 15 residues. The V end was cut by 0 bases, the J end by 11 bases, with 18 bases between. In nucleotides, the CDR3 is TGTGCCAGCAGTGAAGCGCAGGGTCGTTTCCGTATGCAGTATTTT. This sequence encodes CASSEAQGRFRMQYF.

This clonotype was counted between two and nine times. The rearrangement joins TRBV10-3 to TRBJ2-7, with unresolved D. V was shortened by 5 bases and J by 0 bases, with 8 bases between the two germline ends. The CDR3 spans 13 residues. Germline CDR1 reads ENHRY; CDR2 reads SYGVKD. As DNA, the CDR3 is TGTGCCATCAGTTCCGAGAGCTCCTACGAGCAGTACTTC. It is translated as CAISSESSYEQYF.

The J gene is TRBJ2-5, the V gene TRBV6-5; 8 bases line up with TRBD2. Trimming took 5 bases from V and 5 from J; bases not matched to a gene: 7. This CDR3 region has 14 residues. Germline V gene lookup returns CDR1 MNHEY and CDR2 SVGAGI. The CDR3 region has the DNA TGTGCCAGCAGTGCCGGGACTAGAATCGAGACCCAGTACTTC. Its protein product is CASSAGTRIETQYF.

This sequence joins TRBV20-1 and TRBJ2-3, with TRBD1 as a possible D gene (6 bases). The CDR3 contains 15 residues. In germline, CDR1 is DFQATT, CDR2 SNEGSKA (reference sequence). V lost 0 bases to trimming and J lost 2 bases, with 12 bases between them. DNA of the CDR3: TGCAGTGCTAGAGATAGTAGGGGGTTCACAGATACGCAGTATTTT. Translation gives CSARDSRGFTDTQYF.

The chain carries TRBV12-3 or TRBV12-4 and TRBJ2-7; D ambiguous. V was cut by 2 bases and J by 3 bases, with 14 bases left in between. The CDR3 sequence is 15 residues long. CDR3 bases: TGTGCCAGCAGTTTAACCGGGTCCCTCGGCTACGAGCAGTACTTC. Protein sequence: CASSLTGSLGYEQYF.

In this sample, this clonotype turned up a few times. The V gene is TRBV12-3 or TRBV12-4, the J gene TRBJ1-6; a weak D match, TRBD1 (5 bases). V was pared by 5 bases and J by 15 bases, with 14 bases between. The CDR3 extends over 12 amino acids. The CDR3 sequence is CASSPLSGVLHF. In DNA, the CDR3 is TGTGCCAGCAGTCCGCTGTCGGGGGTCCTCCACTTT.

The rearrangement links TRBV28 to TRBJ1-1, with 7 bases lining up with TRBD1. Germline assignment: CDR1 MDHEN and CDR2 SYDVKM. J gave up 1 base and V 6 bases, and 11 bases lay outside the gene matches. The length of the CDR3 is 16 residues. The CDR3 here is CASRVRGRSENTEAFF. DNA of the CDR3: TGTGCCAGCAGGGTGAGGGGGCGAAGTGAGAACACTGAAGCTTTCTTT.

J is TRBJ1-2 and V is TRBV3-1; tentative D call: TRBD1 (5 bases). The germline CDR1 and CDR2 sequences are LGHDT and YNNKEL (reference sequence). Trimming pared 1 base from V and 7 bases from J, leaving 7 bases between. The CDR3 sequence is 12 residues long. The CDR3 protein is CASSQARVGYTF. CDR3 DNA: TGTGCCAGCAGCCAAGCCAGGGTTGGCTACACCTTC.